The rows below give T cell receptor beta chains drawn from one sample of a study of control samples from healthy donors and cancer patients. The assay was immunoSEQ multiplex PCR, and TCRdb's table has in-frame clones only and misses some. Found here are nearly 55,000 clones, 95% to 96% of them singletons; the top ten hold around 1.9%. Sequences were obtained from blood. The receptor set was obtained from a woman in her 30s in good health. The CDR3 runs from the conserved cysteine through the conserved F or W. The D gene is left open where the match is weak. Size tells how often a clone was seen (once, few, many) or the class of an expanded clone, and some rows leave it out.

clone_size cdr3_length j_call d_call v_call cdr3_aa cdr3_nt
NA 15 TRBJ2-6 NA TRBV10-3 CAISESDSGANVLTF TGTGCCATCAGTGAGTCGGATTCTGGGGCCAACGTCCTGACTTTC
once 14 TRBJ2-7 NA TRBV27 CASSLRGPYYEQYF TGTGCCAGCAGTTTAAGGGGCCCTTACTACGAGCAGTACTTC
NA 15 TRBJ2-1 NA TRBV29-1 CSVLPLGGPYNEQFF TGCAGCGTTCTCCCGCTAGGGGGACCTTACAATGAGCAGTTCTTC
NA 12 TRBJ1-5 NA TRBV18 CASSQSNQPQHF TGTGCCAGCTCACAAAGCAATCAGCCCCAGCATTTT
NA 13 TRBJ1-1 NA TRBV9 CASSGDMNTEAFF TGTGCCAGCAGCGGAGACATGAACACTGAAGCTTTCTTT
NA 16 TRBJ2-3 NA TRBV9 CASSVDLGQSTDTQYF TGTGCCAGCAGCGTAGATCTCGGACAGAGCACAGATACGCAGTATTTT
NA 14 TRBJ2-7 TRBD1 TRBV18 CASSPGQGPYEQYF TGTGCCAGCTCACCCGGACAGGGGCCCTACGAGCAGTACTTC
NA 14 TRBJ2-1 NA TRBV5-1 CASRGEMSFNEQFF TGCGCCAGCAGGGGGGAGATGTCTTTCAATGAGCAGTTCTTC
NA 14 TRBJ2-7 NA TRBV5-1 CASSLAGPDYEQYF TGCGCCAGCAGCTTGGCAGGGCCCGACTACGAGCAGTACTTC
NA 18 TRBJ2-3 TRBD2 TRBV7-9 CASSPTLYGGSGTDTQYF TGTGCCAGCAGCCCAACCCTGTACGGCGGGAGCGGGACAGATACGCAGTATTTT
NA 15 TRBJ1-5 NA TRBV19 CATDWRTASNQPQHF TGTGCCACGGACTGGAGGACAGCCTCCAATCAGCCCCAGCATTTT
NA 15 TRBJ2-5 TRBD1 TRBV27 CASSQDRGPSETQYF TGTGCCAGCAGCCAAGACAGGGGGCCTTCAGAGACCCAGTACTTC
NA 14 TRBJ1-4 NA TRBV19 CTSSRFRGNEKLFF TGTACCAGTAGTAGATTTCGGGGGAATGAAAAACTGTTTTTT
NA 15 TRBJ2-1 TRBD2 TRBV2 CASSLGLAGDNEQFF TGTGCCAGCAGTCTTGGACTAGCGGGGGACAATGAGCAGTTCTTC
once 17 TRBJ2-5 NA TRBV27 CASSLYGQGAGGETQYF TGTGCCAGCAGTTTATATGGGCAGGGCGCCGGAGGGGAGACCCAGTACTTC
NA 12 TRBJ2-3 NA TRBV19 CASSTQGGTQYF TGTGCCAGTAGTACACAGGGGGGGACGCAGTATTTT
NA 13 TRBJ2-5 NA TRBV6-5 CASRGLVQETQYF TGTGCCAGCAGGGGACTGGTCCAAGAGACCCAGTACTTC
once 14 TRBJ1-2 TRBD1 TRBV28 CASSQSGGSYGYTF TGTGCCAGCAGTCAATCAGGGGGAAGCTATGGCTACACCTTC
NA 15 TRBJ2-3 TRBD2 TRBV9 CASSVGGSSTDTQYF TGTGCCAGCAGCGTAGGCGGGAGTAGTACAGATACGCAGTATTTT
once 16 TRBJ2-1 NA TRBV7-2 CASSLGGGGRGHEQFF TGTGCCAGCAGCTTAGGGGGCGGAGGGAGAGGCCATGAGCAGTTCTTC
NA 14 TRBJ2-7 NA TRBV7-9 CASSFSRETYEQYF TGTGCCAGCAGCTTCTCAAGGGAAACCTACGAGCAGTACTTC
NA 15 TRBJ2-1 NA TRBV10-2 CASGLAPIFYNEQFF TGCGCCAGCGGGTTGGCACCGATCTTCTACAATGAGCAGTTCTTC
once 18 TRBJ1-2 NA TRBV5-6 CASSLEGSGTTLNYGYTF TGTGCCAGCAGCTTGGAAGGGTCCGGGACTACCCTTAACTATGGCTACACCTTC
NA 14 TRBJ2-5 TRBD2 TRBV10-2 CASSEVAGQETQYF TGCGCCAGCAGTGAAGTAGCGGGCCAAGAGACCCAGTACTTC
NA 13 TRBJ1-1 NA TRBV2 CASSGWRDTEAFF TGTGCCAGCAGTGGCTGGAGGGACACTGAAGCTTTCTTT
NA 17 TRBJ1-1 NA TRBV6-4 CASSPAEGSAMNTEAFF TGTGCCAGCAGCCCAGCTGAGGGGTCGGCGATGAACACTGAAGCTTTCTTT
NA 14 TRBJ2-7 TRBD2 TRBV3-1/TRBV3-2 CASGFSGGSYEQYF TGTGCCAGCGGGTTTAGCGGGGGCTCCTACGAGCAGTACTTC
NA 17 TRBJ2-5 NA TRBV9 CASSPNPGRRAGETQYF TGTGCCAGCAGCCCCAACCCTGGTAGGAGGGCCGGGGAGACCCAGTACTTC
NA 14 TRBJ2-7 TRBD1 TRBV6-5 CASSYGQGDYEQYF TGTGCCAGCAGTTACGGGCAGGGGGACTACGAGCAGTACTTC
once 14 TRBJ1-5 TRBD1 TRBV27 CASSVTGGDQPQHF TGTGCCAGCAGTGTGACAGGGGGCGATCAGCCCCAGCATTTT
NA 14 TRBJ1-2 NA TRBV28 CASSPRQEGYGYTF TGTGCCAGCAGCCCCAGACAGGAGGGGTATGGCTACACCTTC
once 15 TRBJ2-1 NA TRBV5-8 CASSFRGSSYNEQFF TGTGCCAGCAGCTTTCGGGGTAGCTCCTACAATGAGCAGTTCTTC
NA 17 TRBJ1-3 NA TRBV5-5 CASSLYASKSSGNTIYF TGTGCCAGCAGCTTGTACGCCAGCAAGAGCTCTGGAAACACCATATATTTT
once 15 TRBJ2-5 TRBD1 TRBV29-1 CSVTPGQGAQETQYF TGCAGCGTTACACCGGGACAGGGGGCCCAAGAGACCCAGTACTTC
NA 18 TRBJ2-1 TRBD2 TRBV28 CASTPDGTSGSFGNEQFF TGTGCCAGCACCCCTGATGGGACTAGCGGGAGTTTTGGGAATGAGCAGTTCTTC
once 14 TRBJ1-2 NA TRBV28 CASSPPGRGSGYTF TGTGCCAGCAGTCCCCCCGGCAGGGGCTCTGGCTACACCTTC
NA 14 TRBJ2-2 NA TRBV18 CASSRESDTGELFF TGTGCCAGCTCACGGGAATCGGACACCGGGGAGCTGTTTTTT
NA 14 TRBJ2-5 NA TRBV6-5 CASSRPLSQETQYF TGTGCCAGCAGCCGACCCCTGTCCCAAGAGACCCAGTACTTC
NA 13 TRBJ2-1 NA TRBV18 CASSVSAYNEQFF TGTGCCAGCTCAGTAAGTGCCTACAATGAGCAGTTCTTC
NA 13 TRBJ2-1 NA TRBV7-6 CASRASEADEQFF TGTGCCAGCAGGGCTAGCGAGGCCGATGAGCAGTTCTTC
NA 18 TRBJ1-4 NA TRBV15 CATSQTSGSRRSGEKLFF TGTGCCACCAGCCAGACTTCCGGGTCGAGGCGGTCCGGGGAAAAACTGTTTTTT
NA 12 TRBJ1-6 NA TRBV28 CASSLLSGPLHF TGTGCCAGCAGTCTCCTCAGTGGGCCCCTCCACTTT
NA 15 TRBJ2-5 TRBD1 TRBV4-1 CASSPMPGTAETQYF TGCGCCAGCAGCCCAATGCCGGGGACAGCGGAGACCCAGTACTTC
NA 14 TRBJ1-5 TRBD1 TRBV2 CASSGDRGRQPQHF TGTGCCAGCAGTGGGGACAGGGGACGACAGCCCCAGCATTTT
NA 14 TRBJ1-2 NA TRBV7-2 CASSLADGNYGYTF TGTGCCAGCAGCTTAGCCGACGGAAACTATGGCTACACCTTC
once 14 TRBJ2-3 NA TRBV18 CASSPAGSTDTQYF TGTGCCAGCTCACCAGCGGGAAGCACAGATACGCAGTATTTT
NA 19 TRBJ2-3 TRBD2 TRBV5-1 CASSLVGLAGRVGTDTQYF TGCGCCAGCAGCTTGGTTGGACTAGCGGGAAGGGTGGGCACAGATACGCAGTATTTT
NA 15 TRBJ1-5 NA TRBV10-3 CAISELSGEHQPQHF TGTGCCATCAGTGAGCTTTCAGGGGAACATCAGCCCCAGCATTTT
NA 16 TRBJ2-7 TRBD2 TRBV27 CASSFLTSGRAGEQYF TGTGCCAGCAGTTTTTTGACTAGCGGGAGGGCAGGCGAGCAGTACTTC
NA 20 TRBJ2-3 TRBD1 TRBV24-1 CATSDLAPRTGAKTPDTQYF TGTGCCACCAGTGATTTGGCCCCCCGGACAGGGGCAAAGACCCCAGATACGCAGTATTTT